This section outlines one TCR beta chain sequence together with its context. This CDR3 contains 14 residues. Germline CDR1 and CDR2: SGHAT and FQNNGV. The ends were cut back, 1 base at V and 7 bases at J, with 11 bases in the middle. The sample belongs to a study of blood T cell repertoires in COVID-19. Study-wide background: COVID-19 samples from acute and convalescent phases originated in the United States, Italy and Spain. Sample material is recorded as cDNA or gDNA derived from T cells, B-cell-depleted T cells, or PBMCs.

Original data processing: Scientists estimated how many nucleated cells there were by amplifying reference gene primers. Using immunoSEQ multiplex PCR, the repertoire was profiled, and TCRdb retains in-frame clones only, with some absent. The D gene and trimming were derived from the DNA, and the V and J assignments and clone size from that table. Among some 100,000 clones listed, approximately 87% were seen once. V and J are TRBV11-2 and TRBJ1-5, with a tentative D call TRBD1 (5 bases). This receptor was obtained from a woman aged 60-75 years with acute or convalescent COVID-19. The sample was peripheral blood. The CDR3 sequence: CASSLVGAGQPQHF. In DNA, the CDR3 is TGTGCCAGCAGCTTAGTTGGGGCAGGGCAGCCCCAGCATTTT.